The 8 T cell receptor beta chains in this list originate from one sample, sequenced in a study of T cells in Graves' hyperthyroidism and ophthalmopathy. RNA transcripts gave rise to amplified TCR beta CDR3 regions. The primer set for the first-round RT-PCR of the TCR CDR3 was HTBI. Each CDR3 protein gets one entry after TCRdb re-called the multiplex PCR reads with MiXCR. The top ten hold more than 9.5% of the sample, which has some 360,000 distinct CDR3 sequences, around 14% seen once. Sequenced material: blood. The receptors here all came from an older woman with Graves' hyperthyroidism.

This clonotype occurred many times. The CDR3, as DNA: TGTGCCAGCAGACAGACTAGCGGGAGTATCACCTACAATGAGCAGTTCTTC. Its translation is CASRQTSGSITYNEQFF. V and J are TRBV28 and TRBJ2-1; 12 nucleotides match TRBD2. V was pared by 6 bases and J by 2 bases, with 8 bases of the junction left unmatched. The CDR3 is 17 residues long. Germline CDR1 MDHEN, CDR2 SYDVKM.

This rearrangement joins TRBV6-2 or TRBV6-3 to TRBJ2-4, with a weak D call TRBD2 (5 bases). The germline V gene has CDR1 MNHEY and CDR2 SVGEGT. Trimming cost V 10 bases and J 1 base, with 14 bases left between them. CDR3 length: 14 residues. DNA of the CDR3: TGTGCCATCTCGGCGGGTCGGGCCAAAAACATTCAGTACTTC. This encodes CAISAGRAKNIQYF.

This clonotype was detected a few times. The germline gene is not matched at one end of the junction; a read error may be the cause. The chain employs TRBV3-1 and TRBJ2-4; D is unclear. Per the germline V gene, CDR1 is LGHDT and CDR2 is YNNKEL (reference sequence). The CDR3 contains 15 residues. CDR3 in DNA: TGTGCCAGCAGCCAAGATTATTGGGCCACAAACATTCAGTACTTC. This codes for CASSQDYWATNIQYF.

This clonotype was detected many times. The chain carries TRBV12-5 and TRBJ1-5, with D possibly TRBD1 on 5 matching bases. Trimming took 0 bases from V and 0 from J, leaving 12 bases between them. The length of the CDR3 is 17 residues. CDR1 is LGHNT, CDR2 FRNRAP, per germline. The CDR3: CASGLVVGGDSNQPQHF. In DNA, the CDR3 is TGTGCTAGTGGTTTGGTAGTCGGGGGGGATAGCAATCAGCCCCAGCATTTT. Using reference TRBV12-5 and TRBJ1-5 for the parts outside the CDR3, the full variable domain is DARVTQTPRHKVTEMGQEVTMRCQPILGHNTVFWYRQTMMQGLELLAYFRNRAPLDDSGMPKDRFSAEMPDATLATLKIQPSEPRDSAVYFCASGLVVGGDSNQPQHFGDGTRLSIL.

This clonotype was found many times. This chain links TRBV2 with TRBJ2-7; 9 bases fit TRBD2. V trimming: 9 bases; J trimming: 5 bases; junction bases outside the gene matches: 11. CDR3 length equals 14 residues. The germline gives CDR1 SNHLY, CDR2 FYNNEI. CDR3 sequence reads: CARRGGLGTNEQYF. The CDR3 coding sequence is TGTGCCAGGCGGGGGGGACTAGGTACCAACGAGCAGTACTTC. Based on the CDR3 plus reference TRBV2 and TRBJ2-7, the full variable domain is EPEVTQTPSHQVTQMGQEVILRCVPISNHLYFYWYRQILGQKVEFLVSFYNNEISEKSEIFDDQFSVERPDGSNFTLKIRSTKLEDSAMYFCARRGGLGTNEQYFGPGTRLTVT.

This clonotype was recorded many times. CDR3 residues: CASRDFRAGPYEQYF. In nucleotides, the CDR3 is TGTGCCAGCAGAGATTTCAGGGCAGGGCCCTACGAGCAGTACTTC. V and J are TRBV7-8 and TRBJ2-7, with D possibly matching TRBD1 (5 bases). Germline CDR1 is SGHVS and CDR2 is FQNEAQ. The CDR3 spans 15 residues. V lost 6 bases and J lost 2, with 17 bases in between.

In DNA form, the CDR3 reads TGCAGTGCTAGGGACCCCGGGACAGGGAAGAATGAGCAGTTCTTC. This translates into CSARDPGTGKNEQFF. The chain joins TRBV20-1 to TRBJ2-1, with TRBD1 matching over 9 bases. Germline CDR1 DFQATT, CDR2 SNEGSKA (reference sequence). The junction had 10 bases not matched to a gene; V was cut back by 3 bases and J by 7 bases. The CDR3 spans 15 residues.

This chain connects TRBV19 to TRBJ2-6, with 7 bases that match TRBD1. Trimming cost V 3 bases and J 6 bases; bases outside gene matches: 8. This CDR3 region has 16 residues. In germline, CDR1 is LNHDA, CDR2 SQIVND (reference sequence). The CDR3 is CASSILTGVEANVLTF. For the CDR3, the DNA is TGTGCCAGTAGTATCCTCACAGGGGTGGAGGCCAACGTCCTGACTTTC.